A single sample is the source of the 4 T cell receptor beta chains below, sequenced in a study of patients and donors after allogeneic stem cell transplantation (dated by TCRdb to the early 2020s). Library prep was done by RT-PCR. This sample was sequenced with a NextSeq 550. The public reads were reprocessed in TCRdb via fastp at Q25 and MiXCR, keeping in-frame beta chains. CDR3 protein duplicates are merged, each entry listing the most common genes and DNA. In this sample the table shows approximately 160,000 distinct CDR3 sequences, more than 20% of which occur a single time. The ten largest account for 26% of the sample. Sequenced input: blood, either unsorted or a sorted T cell fraction (not recorded which). Receptor source: a human donor who was either an allogeneic HSCT recipient or a stem cell or donor lymphocyte infusion donor (not recorded which). It is not recorded whose cells these are; they may come from a transplant donor.

This clonotype was seen only a few times. This rearrangement joins TRBV4-1 to TRBJ1-2, with D uncertain. V dropped 0 bases and J dropped 4 bases, with 18 bases sitting between them. Germline CDR1 reads MGHRA; CDR2 reads YSYEKL. This CDR3 contains 17 residues. CDR3 amino acids: CASSQETCPAVCYGYTF. CDR3 DNA sequence: TGCGCCAGCAGCCAAGAGACATGTCCCGCAGTCTGCTATGGCTACACCTTC.

This clonotype has only a few counts. CDR3 sequence: CSAQIFGQGSSGNTIYF. The CDR3 bases are TGCAGTGCGCAGATTTTCGGACAGGGGTCCTCTGGAAACACCATATATTTT. The chain links TRBV20-1 to TRBJ1-3; TRBD1 matches 9 bases. The ends lost 6 bases at V and 0 bases at J; junction bases unmatched: 12. Germline loops: CDR1 DFQATT, CDR2 SNEGSKA (reference sequence). This CDR3 is built from 17 residues.

This clonotype was seen more than once but under ten times. The rearrangement uses TRBV12-3 or TRBV12-4 and TRBJ2-1; 11 positions match TRBD2. Trimming took 8 bases from V and 1 from J; bases not matched to a gene: 16. This CDR3 region has 19 residues. CDR3 sequence (DNA): TGTGCCAGCGTTCTGGGACTAGCGGACTATATTGGGTCCTACAATGAGCAGTTCTTC. Protein sequence: CASVLGLADYIGSYNEQFF.

This chain uses TRBV3-1 with TRBJ2-1, with 8 bases that match TRBD2. CDR3 size: 15 residues. Looked up from germline, CDR1 is LGHDT and CDR2 is YNNKEL (reference sequence). Unmatched junction bases numbered 8, after V lost 0 bases and J lost 10 bases. Here the CDR3 DNA reads TGTGCCAGCAGCCAAGAAGAGGGACTAGGGAGGGAGCAGTTCTTC. This translates into CASSQEEGLGREQFF.